The next 27 T cell receptor beta chains were all read from a single sample in a study of T cell responses to AZD1222 COVID-19 vaccine. The protocol was immunoSEQ multiplex PCR, while the TCRdb copy is restricted to in-frame clones and leaves out a portion. Of under 170,000 clones listed, 94% are singletons. The sequencing here drew on peripheral blood, taken on day 0 of AZD1222 vaccination. These receptors came from an adult in good health.

The J gene is TRBJ1-1, the V gene TRBV19; a weak D match, TRBD1 (6 bases). This CDR3 is 14 amino acids long. Trimming shortened V by 3 bases and J by 8 bases, and 16 bases separated the two germline ends. The germline V gene encodes CDR1 LNHDA and CDR2 SQIVND (reference sequence). The CDR3 sequence is CASSIYGRQGEAFF. The CDR3 nucleotides read TGTGCCAGTAGTATTTATGGGCGGCAGGGGGAAGCTTTCTTT.

V is TRBV6-6 and J is TRBJ1-6, with D tentatively TRBD1 (5 bases). The CDR3 extends over 16 amino acids. Trimming left V 2 bases short and J 10 bases short, with 18 bases between. CDR1 and CDR2 from the germline V gene are MNHNY and SVGAGI (reference sequence). CDR3 loop: CASSYPAGTQISPLHF. CDR3 coding DNA: TGTGCCAGCAGTTACCCCGCAGGGACCCAAATCTCACCCCTCCACTTT.

This chain links TRBV11-2 with TRBJ2-2, with D perhaps matching TRBD2 (6 bases). CDR3 size: 16 residues. V dropped 5 bases and J dropped 3 bases, with 16 bases sitting between them. Germline V gives CDR1 SGHAT, CDR2 FQNNGV. CDR3 loop: CASSPLGGSDTGELFF. CDR3 bases: TGTGCCAGCAGCCCCCTAGGAGGGTCTGACACCGGGGAGCTGTTTTTT.

This sequence joins TRBV30 and TRBJ2-4; tentatively, D is TRBD2 (5 bases). Germline-derived CDR1 and CDR2 are GTSNPN and SVGIG (reference sequence). V lost 0 bases and J lost 6, with 12 bases in between. This CDR3 is built from 14 residues. CDR3 region: CAWSVRGRGNIQYF. CDR3 coding DNA: TGTGCCTGGAGTGTACGAGGCCGGGGAAACATTCAGTACTTC.

This clone appeared a few times. The CDR3, as DNA: TGTGCCAGTAGTATAAGACAGGGGCCGGGTGGCTACACCTTC. This gives the protein CASSIRQGPGGYTF. The gene calls are TRBV19 and TRBJ1-2, with 8 bases aligning to TRBD1. The germline V gene has CDR1 LNHDA and CDR2 SQIVND (reference sequence). V lost 2 bases, J lost 7 bases, and 6 bases stayed unmatched. The CDR3 sequence is 14 residues long.

J is TRBJ1-2 and V is TRBV5-8; tentative D call: TRBD1 (5 bases). Trimming removed 0 bases from V and 8 bases from J, with 11 bases in between. The CDR3 runs to 13 residues. Germline assignment: CDR1 SGHTS and CDR2 YDEGEE. The chain's CDR3 is CASSLGGAVGYTF. CDR3 nucleotides: TGTGCCAGCAGCTTGGGAGGGGCGGTCGGCTACACCTTC.

The V call is TRBV7-2, the J call TRBJ2-3; D call uncertain. Germline V CDR1 and CDR2: SGHTA, FQGNSA. V lost 1 base to trimming and J lost 0 bases, with 8 bases between them. CDR3 length: 15 residues. The CDR3 region has the DNA TGTGCCAGCAGCTTAGACCGAAGAAGCACAGATACGCAGTATTTT. Translated, it gives CASSLDRRSTDTQYF. Drawing the rest from reference TRBV7-2 and TRBJ2-3, the complete variable domain is GAGVSQSPSNKVTEKGKDVELRCDPISGHTALYWYRQSLGQGLEFLIYFQGNSAPDKSGLPSDRFSAERTGGSVSTLTIQRTQQEDSAVYLCASSLDRRSTDTQYFGPGTRLTVL.

There are a few counts of this clone. The chain combines TRBV5-6 with TRBJ1-2; D ambiguous. From germline, CDR1 is SGHDT and CDR2 YYEEEE. The CDR3 length is 12 residues. Trimming removed 0 bases at V and 1 base at J, with 1 base between. CDR3 DNA: TGTGCCAGCAGCTTGGTTAACTATGGCTACACCTTC. This codes for CASSLVNYGYTF.

This chain links TRBV9 with TRBJ1-2; TRBD1 matches at 9 bases. Germline V gene lookup returns CDR1 SGDLS and CDR2 YYNGEE. The CDR3 sequence is 13 residues long. J was trimmed by 8 bases and V by 3 bases; bases with no gene match: 5. CDR3 in DNA: TGTGCCAGCAGCGAGGGACAGGGCAGGGGCTACACCTTC. Translating it yields CASSEGQGRGYTF.

The chain uses TRBV2 and TRBJ1-1; D might be TRBD1 (6 bases). The CDR3 extends over 13 amino acids. Germline V gene sequence: CDR1 SNHLY, CDR2 FYNNEI. The ends were cut back, 6 bases at V and 8 bases at J, with 16 bases in the middle. The CDR3 protein is CASRGTGGAEAFF. The CDR3, as DNA: TGTGCCAGCAGGGGGACGGGGGGGGCCGAAGCTTTCTTT. Together with reference TRBV2 and TRBJ1-1, the CDR3 gives the full variable domain: EPEVTQTPSHQVTQMGQEVILRCVPISNHLYFYWYRQILGQKVEFLVSFYNNEISEKSEIFDDQFSVERPDGSNFTLKIRSTKLEDSAMYFCASRGTGGAEAFFGQGTRLTVV.

This clone came up a few times. V usage is TRBV7-8 and J usage is TRBJ2-1; 7 positions match TRBD1. CDR3 size: 18 residues. CDR1 SGHVS and CDR2 FQNEAQ come from the germline V gene. V trimming: 5 bases; J trimming: 1 base; junction bases outside the gene matches: 14. This chain's CDR3 is CASSQGVAATTSYNEQFF. CDR3 nucleotides: TGTGCCAGCAGCCAGGGGGTGGCGGCTACTACTTCCTACAATGAGCAGTTCTTC.

The chain employs TRBV18 and TRBJ2-3; a possible D gene is TRBD1 (6 bases). Trimming shortened V by 2 bases and J by 1 base, and 16 bases separated the two germline ends. CDR3 size: 17 residues. Germline CDR1 KGHSH, CDR2 LQKENI. The CDR3 is CASSPFDSSGGTDTQYF. The CDR3 region has the DNA TGTGCCAGCTCACCATTTGACTCTTCAGGGGGCACAGATACGCAGTATTTT.

In the case of this clone: The sample contains more than one DNA sequence encoding this CDR3. The V and J genes are TRBV3-1 (or the pseudogene TRBV3-2) and TRBJ1-2; 7 bases map to TRBD1. The CDR3 runs to 14 residues. Germline CDR1 reads LGHDT; CDR2 reads YNNKEL (reference sequence). V shed 3 bases, J shed 0 bases, and the junction held 1 base outside the gene matches. DNA for the CDR3: TGTGCCAGCAGCCAGGGACAGACTAACTATGGCTACACCTTC. Translation gives CASSQGQTNYGYTF.

V is TRBV28 and J is TRBJ1-1; a possible D gene is TRBD1 (6 bases). V lost 4 bases, J lost 3 bases, and 15 bases lay in between. This CDR3 is built from 15 residues. Germline CDR1 MDHEN, CDR2 SYDVKM. The CDR3 bases are TGTGCCAGCAGTTCCAGGGGTGCCCTGGACACTGAAGCTTTCTTT. This encodes CASSSRGALDTEAFF. The whole variable domain, remainder taken from reference TRBV28 and TRBJ1-1, is DVKVTQSSRYLVKRTGEKVFLECVQDMDHENMFWYRQDPGLGLRLIYFSYDVKMKEKGDIPEGYSVSREKKERFSLILESASTNQTSMYLCASSSRGALDTEAFFGQGTRLTVV.

V usage is TRBV30 and J usage is TRBJ1-6; D may be TRBD1 (5 bases). V lost 0 bases, J lost 1 base, and 7 bases lay in between. The CDR3 has 15 residues. CDR1 GTSNPN and CDR2 SVGIG come from the germline V gene (reference sequence). CDR3 amino acids: CAWSVGESYNSPLHF. The CDR3 nucleotides are TGTGCCTGGAGTGTAGGGGAGTCCTATAATTCACCCCTCCACTTT.

The CDR3 DNA reads as TGTGCCATCCAGGGAGCGGGGAACACCGGGGAGCTGTTTTTT. This sequence encodes CAIQGAGNTGELFF. The rearrangement links TRBV10-3 to TRBJ2-2, with a possible D match to TRBD2 (6 bases). CDR1 and CDR2 (germline): ENHRY, SYGVKD. V gave up 8 bases and J gave up 1 base, with 11 bases separating them. This CDR3 comprises 14 residues.

This chain links TRBV5-1 with TRBJ2-6; D unclear. V lost 0 bases, J lost 2 bases, and 15 bases lay in between. This CDR3 spans 18 amino acids. CDR1 is SGHRS, CDR2 YFSETQ, per germline. The CDR3 region has the DNA TGCGCCAGCAGCTTGGGGTCCCTGCCGGCGGCTGGGGCCAACGTCCTGACTTTC. This sequence encodes CASSLGSLPAAGANVLTF.

CDR3 bases: TGTGCCACCAGCTACAAGGGGTATGAGCAGTTCTTC. This sequence encodes CATSYKGYEQFF. This rearrangement joins TRBV24-1 to TRBJ2-1; maybe TRBD1 (5 bases). Per the germline V gene, CDR1 is KGHDR and CDR2 is SFDVKD. CDR3 length: 12 residues. V was pared by 7 bases and J by 8 bases, with 11 bases between.

This clone occurred once. The chain couples TRBV3-1 (or the pseudogene TRBV3-2) to TRBJ1-1; D gene uncertain. The CDR3 is 13 amino acids. Germline V gene sequence: CDR1 LGHDT, CDR2 YNNKEL (reference sequence). Trimming pared 1 base from V and 7 bases from J, leaving 10 bases between. Here the CDR3 reads CASSQVNGVEAFF. The CDR3 DNA reads as TGTGCCAGCAGCCAAGTGAACGGTGTTGAAGCTTTCTTT.

The V gene is TRBV9, the J gene TRBJ2-6; TRBD1 or TRBD2 may be the D gene (5 bases each). The CDR3 has 18 residues. CDR1 and CDR2 (germline): SGDLS, YYNGEE. V was trimmed by 4 bases and J by 0 bases, leaving 17 bases between them. The CDR3 loop reads CASSLLPGATSGANVLTF. The CDR3 DNA sequence: TGTGCCAGCAGCTTACTCCCCGGGGCAACCTCTGGGGCCAACGTCCTGACTTTC.

This clone came up a few times. The rearrangement uses TRBV14 and TRBJ1-2; D is unresolved. Deletions cut 4 bases from V and 7 bases from J, with 10 bases between. The CDR3 consists of 12 residues. The germline CDR1 and CDR2 sequences are SGHDN and FVKESK. Here the CDR3 reads CASSLTTRGYTF. CDR3 sequence (DNA): TGTGCCAGCAGCCTGACGACCCGTGGCTACACCTTC. The variable domain in full, with the rest retrieved from reference TRBV14 and TRBJ1-2, is EAGVTQFPSHSVIEKGQTVTLRCDPISGHDNLYWYRRVMGKEIKFLLHFVKESKQDESGMPNNRFLAERTGGTYSTLKVQPAELEDSGVYFCASSLTTRGYTFGSGTRLTVV.

The CDR3 spells CAWSAGLAGNEQFF. CDR3 in DNA: TGTGCCTGGAGTGCGGGTCTTGCGGGGAATGAGCAGTTCTTC. The chain has TRBV30 and TRBJ2-1, with D possibly being TRBD2 (6 bases). V was pared by 1 base and J by 7 bases, with 14 bases between. Germline V gives CDR1 GTSNPN, CDR2 SVGIG (reference sequence). The CDR3 has 14 residues.

The gene calls are TRBV28 and TRBJ1-5, with 9 bases fitting TRBD1. V gave up 2 bases and J gave up 0 bases; unmatched junction bases: 5. The CDR3 length is 17 residues. CDR1 and CDR2 from the germline V gene are MDHEN and SYDVKM. The CDR3 here is CASSLGTGRYSNQPQHF. In DNA, the CDR3 is TGTGCCAGCAGTTTAGGGACAGGGCGTTATAGCAATCAGCCCCAGCATTTT.

The chain employs TRBV10-3 and TRBJ2-2; D could derive from TRBD1 or TRBD2 (5 bases each). Germline V gene lookup returns CDR1 ENHRY and CDR2 SYGVKD. Trimming took 9 bases from V and 2 from J, leaving 16 bases between them. This CDR3 contains 15 residues. The CDR3, as DNA: TGTGCCATGAGGGTACAGGACTCAAACACCGGGGAGCTGTTTTTT. Its translation: CAMRVQDSNTGELFF.

Turning to this clone: One end of the junction varies from germline; a read error may be responsible. This sequence joins TRBV2 and TRBJ1-1, with 7 bases fitting TRBD1. The CDR3 sequence is 20 residues long. Germline CDR1 reads SNHLY; CDR2 reads FYNNEI. CDR3 bases: TGTGCCAGCAGTGTCACCCGGGAGGGGGCGCTGACCTCCGGCCGAACTGCAGCTTTCTTT. Translating gives CASSVTREGALTSGRTAAFF. The full variable domain, completed using reference TRBV2 and TRBJ1-1, is EPEVTQTPSHQVTQMGQEVILRCVPISNHLYFYWYRQILGQKVEFLVSFYNNEISEKSEIFDDQFSVERPDGSNFTLKIRSTKLEDSAMYFCASSVTREGALTSGRTAAFFGQGTRLTVV.

This chain links TRBV4-1 with TRBJ1-6; TRBD1 matches at 9 bases. Germline loops: CDR1 MGHRA, CDR2 YSYEKL. The CDR3 loop spans 16 amino acids. Trimming at V came to 5 bases and at J to 0 bases, leaving 2 bases not matched to a gene. CDR3 bases: TGCGCCAGCAGCGGGACAGGGAGCTCCTATAATTCACCCCTCCACTTT. Its protein is CASSGTGSSYNSPLHF.

The table lists this clone with a count of one. The rearrangement links TRBV11-3 to TRBJ2-1; no definite D call. Between the trimmed V and J ends, which lost 3 bases and 8 bases, there was a span of 8 bases. CDR3 length equals 12 residues. Per the germline V gene, CDR1 is SGHNT and CDR2 is YENEEA. CDR3 sequence reads: CASSFPRDEQFF. CDR3 DNA sequence: TGTGCCAGCAGCTTTCCACGGGATGAGCAGTTCTTC.